This T cell receptor beta chain was sequenced for a study of T cells in Graves' hyperthyroidism and ophthalmopathy. TCR beta CDR3 sequences were amplified from RNA transcripts. The TCR CDR3 first-round RT-PCR relied on the HTBI primer set. TCRdb redid the calling of the multiplex PCR reads with MiXCR, one entry per CDR3 protein. The sample shows roughly 600,000 distinct CDR3 sequences, about 14% of them seen only once. Each person with ophthalmopathy scored at least 3 on the Clinical Activity Score, reached NOSPECS grade 4 or higher, and had been ill under 3 months. Diagnoses used clinical symptoms, serum thyroxine and TRAb, thyroid ultrasound and orbital computed tomography. This clonotype was seen a few times. This CDR3 is built from 15 residues. In germline, CDR1 is MGHRA, CDR2 YSYEKL. The junction had 2 bases not matched to a gene; V was cut back by 2 bases and J by 1 base.

The sequence derives from a woman in her 50s with Graves' ophthalmopathy. Material for sequencing was blood. The chain has TRBV4-1 and TRBJ1-5; 7 bases map to TRBD1. The CDR3 region is CASSQLQGSNQPQHF. CDR3 bases: TGCGCCAGCAGCCAATTACAGGGGAGCAATCAGCCCCAGCATTTT.